A single sample is the source of the 7 T cell receptor beta chains below, sequenced in a study of radiotherapy plus CTLA-4 blockade in lung cancer. Libraries were prepared by immunoSEQ multiplex PCR; TCRdb keeps only in-frame clonotypes and omits some of them. Among around 37,000 clones, about 69% were seen once, and the ten largest hold 14%. The sequences come from peripheral blood, collected from a patient treated with radiotherapy plus ipilimumab. These receptors were taken from a human donor with non-small cell lung cancer that progressed on radiotherapy plus ipilimumab.

V is TRBV18 and J is TRBJ2-7; D gene uncertain. V was shortened by 1 base and J by 4 bases, with 5 bases between the two germline ends. CDR1 and CDR2 from the germline V gene are KGHSH and LQKENI. The CDR3 is made up of 12 amino acids. The CDR3 sequence is CASSPQEYEQYF. For the CDR3, the DNA is TGTGCCAGCTCACCACAGGAGTACGAGCAGTACTTC.

The genes are TRBV7-6 and TRBJ2-1; 7 nucleotides line up with TRBD2. The CDR3 is made up of 12 amino acids. V was clipped by 5 bases and J by 8 bases; unmatched bases: 3. Germline assignment: CDR1 SGHVS and CDR2 FNYEAQ. CDR3 residues: CASSRRGDEQFF. The CDR3 coding sequence is TGTGCCAGCAGCCGTCGGGGGGATGAGCAGTTCTTC.

The genes are TRBV28 and TRBJ2-1; 8 nucleotides match TRBD2. V trimming: 7 bases; J trimming: 9 bases; junction bases outside the gene matches: 14. CDR3 length: 15 residues. The germline V gene has CDR1 MDHEN and CDR2 SYDVKM. The CDR3 sequence: CASTTGGAGSREQFF. The CDR3 DNA is TGTGCCAGCACCACCGGGGGGGCGGGGTCACGTGAGCAGTTCTTC.

The genes are TRBV11-2 and TRBJ2-1; TRBD2 aligns across 8 bases. Unmatched junction bases numbered 6, after V lost 5 bases and J lost 3 bases. The V gene's germline CDR1 is SGHAT and CDR2 FQNNGV. This CDR3 has 15 residues. The CDR3 coding sequence is TGTGCCAGCAGCGAAAGCGGGGGCAACTACAATGAGCAGTTCTTC. This gives the protein CASSESGGNYNEQFF.

The chain couples TRBV7-8 to TRBJ1-4; tentatively, D is TRBD1 (5 bases). Per the germline V gene, CDR1 is SGHVS and CDR2 is FQNEAQ. The CDR3 length is 14 residues. V dropped 3 bases and J dropped 4 bases, with 9 bases sitting between them. The CDR3 DNA follows: TGTGCCAGCAGCTTGGGGACTCTTAATGAAAAACTGTTTTTT. Residues: CASSLGTLNEKLFF.

V is TRBV13 and J is TRBJ1-1; D uncertain. This CDR3 has 16 residues. The germline V and J ends were trimmed by 0 bases and 1 base, with 12 bases remaining between them. Germline values: CDR1 PRHDT, CDR2 FYEKMQ (reference sequence). The CDR3 DNA reads TGTGCCAGCAGCTTAGGCGAGTGGGCAGAGAACACTGAAGCTTTCTTT. Translating it yields CASSLGEWAENTEAFF.

V and J are TRBV2 and TRBJ1-5, with D perhaps TRBD1 (6 bases). This CDR3 is built from 14 residues. V was shortened by 6 bases and J by 6 bases, with 15 bases between the two germline ends. CDR1 is SNHLY, CDR2 FYNNEI, per germline. This CDR3 reads CASRLGGGGQPQHF. The CDR3 DNA sequence: TGTGCCAGCAGATTGGGGGGCGGGGGTCAGCCCCAGCATTTT.